This TCR beta chain comes out of a study of shared clonotypes between healthy human individuals. Whole-study findings and limits: Naive subsets typically showed greater estimated richness than memory subsets.

The assay was immunoSEQ multiplex PCR, and TCRdb's table has in-frame clones only and misses some. This table holds roughly 2.1 million clones, 93% found once. Of note for this clone: What it recognizes is unknown.

Naivety among CD8 cells was defined by CD45RO negativity and positive CCR7 selection, thereby excluding terminally differentiated effector memory CD45RA+ cells. The clonotype originates from a man aged 18 to 29 in good health. Some clones in this sample may be carry-over from other donors' samples. The specimen was naive CD8+ T cells from PBMCs.

CDR3 residues: CASSWIPFGPTDTQYF. Here the CDR3 DNA reads TGTGCCAGCAGTTGGATTCCCTTTGGACCCACAGATACGCAGTATTTT. The chain employs TRBV27 and TRBJ2-3; D unresolved. Between the trimmed V and J ends, which lost 4 bases and 2 bases, there was a span of 16 bases. The germline CDR1 and CDR2 sequences are MNHEY and SMNVEV (reference sequence). There are 16 residues in the CDR3.